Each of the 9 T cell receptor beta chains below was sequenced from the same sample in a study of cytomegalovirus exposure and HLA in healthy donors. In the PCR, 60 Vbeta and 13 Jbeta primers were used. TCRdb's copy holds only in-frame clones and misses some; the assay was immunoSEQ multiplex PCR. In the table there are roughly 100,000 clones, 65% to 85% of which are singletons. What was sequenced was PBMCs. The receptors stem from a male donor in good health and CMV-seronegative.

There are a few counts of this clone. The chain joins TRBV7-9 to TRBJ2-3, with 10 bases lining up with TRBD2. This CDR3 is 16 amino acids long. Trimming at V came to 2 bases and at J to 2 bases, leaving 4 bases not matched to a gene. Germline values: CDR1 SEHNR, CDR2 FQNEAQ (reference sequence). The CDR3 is CASSLSTSGVTDTQYF. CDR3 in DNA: TGTGCCAGCAGCTTATCAACTAGCGGGGTCACAGATACGCAGTATTTT.

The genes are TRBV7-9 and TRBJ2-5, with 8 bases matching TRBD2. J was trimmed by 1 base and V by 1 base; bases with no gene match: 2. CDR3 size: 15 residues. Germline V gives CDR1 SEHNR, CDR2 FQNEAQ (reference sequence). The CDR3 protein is CASSLGTSSQETQYF. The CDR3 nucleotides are TGTGCCAGCAGCTTAGGGACTAGCAGCCAAGAGACCCAGTACTTC.

The CDR3 nucleotides read TGTGCCAGCAGTTACTCGCCAGGGCCAGAGACCCAGTACTTC. Amino acid sequence: CASSYSPGPETQYF. The rearrangement links TRBV6-5 to TRBJ2-5; D possibly corresponds to TRBD1 (5 bases). The CDR3 sequence is 14 residues long. Trimming took 0 bases from V and 4 from J, leaving 9 bases between them. Germline CDR1 MNHEY, CDR2 SVGAGI.

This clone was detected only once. The CDR3 coding sequence is TGTGCCACCGCCGGGACAGCCGTGTACGAGCAGTACTTC. This sequence encodes CATAGTAVYEQYF. V gene TRBV2 combines with J gene TRBJ2-7, with 7 nucleotides matching TRBD1. The V segment lost 10 bases and the J segment 4 bases; nucleotides outside the gene matches: 10. Germline assignment: CDR1 SNHLY and CDR2 FYNNEI. The CDR3 has 13 amino acids.

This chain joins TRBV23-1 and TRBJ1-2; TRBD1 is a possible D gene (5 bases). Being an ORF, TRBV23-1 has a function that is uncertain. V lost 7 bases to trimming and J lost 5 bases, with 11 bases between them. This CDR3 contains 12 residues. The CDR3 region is CASTPRGYGYTF. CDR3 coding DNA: TGCGCCAGCACCCCCCGGGGGTATGGCTACACCTTC.

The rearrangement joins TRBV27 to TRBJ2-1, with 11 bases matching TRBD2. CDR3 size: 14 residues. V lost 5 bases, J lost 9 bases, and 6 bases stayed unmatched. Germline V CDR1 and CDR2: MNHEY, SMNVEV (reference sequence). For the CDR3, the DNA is TGTGCCAGCAGTATACTAGCGGGAGTCACTGAGCAGTTCTTC. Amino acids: CASSILAGVTEQFF.

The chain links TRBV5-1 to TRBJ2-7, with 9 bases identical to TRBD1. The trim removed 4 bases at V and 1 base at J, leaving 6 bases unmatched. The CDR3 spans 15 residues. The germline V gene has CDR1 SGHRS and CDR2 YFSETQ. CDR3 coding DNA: TGCGCCAGCAGCGTTTCCGGGACAGGGTCCTACGAGCAGTACTTC. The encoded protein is CASSVSGTGSYEQYF.

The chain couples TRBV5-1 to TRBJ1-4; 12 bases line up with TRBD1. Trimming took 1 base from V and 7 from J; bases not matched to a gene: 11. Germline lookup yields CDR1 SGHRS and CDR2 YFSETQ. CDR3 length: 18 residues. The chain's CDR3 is CASSLRDRGRTPGEKLFF. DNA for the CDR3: TGCGCCAGCAGCTTGAGGGACAGGGGGCGCACTCCGGGTGAAAAACTGTTTTTT. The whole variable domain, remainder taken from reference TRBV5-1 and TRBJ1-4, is KAGVTQTPRYLIKTRGQQVTLSCSPISGHRSVSWYQQTPGQGLQFLFEYFSETQRNKGNFPGRFSGRQFSNSRSEMNVSTLELGDSALYLCASSLRDRGRTPGEKLFFGSGTQLSVL.

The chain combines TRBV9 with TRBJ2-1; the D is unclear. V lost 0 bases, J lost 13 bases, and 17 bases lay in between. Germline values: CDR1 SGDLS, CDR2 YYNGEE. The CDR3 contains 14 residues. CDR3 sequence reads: CASSVDTIGWVQFF. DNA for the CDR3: TGTGCCAGCAGCGTAGATACTATCGGGTGGGTACAGTTCTTC.